Included here is one T cell receptor (beta chain) sequence, with context. One junction end does not reproduce the germline sequence, and a read error may be involved. Patients included in sequencing had previously demonstrated CD8+CD57+ cell expansion by flow cytometry. The record originates from a study of CD8+CD57+ T cells in acquired aplastic anemia. Looked up from germline, CDR1 is SGHTA and CDR2 is FQGTGA. CDR3 size: 14 residues. Genomic DNA acted as the template from which TCR beta VDJ combination and CDR3 sequence profiling were carried out. TCRdb re-derived calls from the reads in MiXCR, one entry per CDR3 protein. The sample has approximately 300,000 distinct CDR3 sequences; roughly 59% are singletons.

The chain has TRBV7-3 and TRBJ1-1; TRBD1 matches 7 bases. The TCR was taken from a human donor with aplastic anemia. The sequenced material came from sorted CD4+, CD8+, or CD8+CD57+ T cells (not recorded which) from PBMCs. The CDR3 DNA follows: TGTGCCAGCAGCTTCTCCGGGACAGCAACTGAGGCTTTCTTT. Its translation is CASSFSGTATEAFF.